The sample holds one count of the clone carrying this T cell receptor beta chain. Its antigen is as yet unknown. These data are taken from a study of T cell responses to AZD1222 COVID-19 vaccine. The overall study: Second doses at about 4 or about 12 weeks were pooled. General study points: Possibly, clonal diversity was underestimated; donors were largely white British and included more females.

Only in-frame clones appear in the TCRdb table, and some are missing; sequencing was by immunoSEQ multiplex PCR. The data hold 150,000 or so clones, with around 88% observed a single time. Unmatched junction bases numbered 2, after V lost 4 bases and J lost 0 bases. This CDR3 spans 15 amino acids. Per germline, CDR1 SGHRS and CDR2 YFSETQ. The J gene is TRBJ1-3, the V gene TRBV5-1; 9 nucleotides match TRBD1. This sequence was found in an adult in good health. Specimen: peripheral blood, collected on day 0 of AZD1222 vaccination. The CDR3 DNA is TGCGCCAGCAGCGTGACAGGGGGCTCTGGAAACACCATATATTTT. Its protein product is CASSVTGGSGNTIYF.